The T cell receptor (beta chain) under discussion was sequenced for a study of blood T cell repertoires in COVID-19. Each participant's cohort was designated according to participant-reported clinical history. Trimming pared 6 bases from V and 6 bases from J, leaving 5 bases between. The CDR3 sequence is 11 residues long. Germline values: CDR1 MNHEY, CDR2 SVGAGI. Sequenced by immunoSEQ multiplex PCR; TCRdb stores in-frame clones only, minus some. Among around 340,000 clones, about 90% were seen once, and the ten largest hold under 1.2%. The sequence was obtained from a woman younger than 45 who had been exposed to COVID-19. Sequenced material: PBMCs or T cells enriched from blood (not recorded which). This chain uses TRBV6-5 with TRBJ2-2; D gene ambiguous. This CDR3 reads CASRSAGELFF. The CDR3, as DNA: TGTGCCAGCAGATCTGCCGGGGAGCTGTTTTTT.